This record looks at one TCR beta chain sequence and its context. The antigen remains unidentified. This specimen belongs to a study of chemoradiotherapy in HPV16-positive cancers. For the study at large: Functional T-cell assays on two HPV16-positive patients' cells defined candidate HPV-specific clones and common TCR motifs. Whole-study findings and limits: Candidate HPV-specific clones and E7-related TCR motifs grew in tumor during treatment.

Libraries were prepared by immunoSEQ multiplex PCR; TCRdb keeps only in-frame clonotypes and omits some of them. This table has about 5,000 clones, 85% to 95% appearing once. V gave up 10 bases and J gave up 7 bases; unmatched junction bases: 6. Looked up from germline, CDR1 is SNHLY and CDR2 is FYNNEI. CDR3 length: 13 amino acids. Sample collection was performed from a patient who underwent chemoradiotherapy. This sequence joins TRBV2 and TRBJ2-1; 11 bases fit TRBD1. This TCR was recovered from a human donor with HPV-associated anogenital cancer. The CDR3 DNA is TGTGCCACGGACAGGGGGCGGCGGAATGAGCAGTTCTTC. Its translation: CATDRGRRNEQFF. The full variable domain, with the rest looked up from reference TRBV2 and TRBJ2-1, is EPEVTQTPSHQVTQMGQEVILRCVPISNHLYFYWYRQILGQKVEFLVSFYNNEISEKSEIFDDQFSVERPDGSNFTLKIRSTKLEDSAMYFCATDRGRRNEQFFGPGTRLTVL.